This TCR beta chain stems from a study of T-cell reconstitution after alpha-beta-depleted transplantation in children. Library preparation (for TCRbeta) was performed with unique molecular identifiers. A single record per CDR3 protein comes from TCRdb applying MiXCR to the PCR reads. The data contain around 78,000 distinct CDR3 sequences, 14% of them seen just once; the ten biggest clones take up less than 35%. Trimming stripped 3 bases from V and 3 bases from J, with 15 bases between. The CDR3 has 15 residues. Germline-derived CDR1 and CDR2 are KGHSH and LQKENI. This chain connects TRBV18 to TRBJ2-7; D is perhaps TRBD1 or TRBD2 (5 bases each). The material sequenced was PBMCs, mostly from graft donor cells, taken 180 days after TCRalphabeta/CD19-depleted stem cell transplant. The TCR was taken from a male patient between 2 and 10 years old who had a stem cell transplant for acute lymphoblastic leukemia, so the T cells may come from the graft donor. The CDR3 is CASSPDSRQLYEQYF. CDR3 DNA sequence: TGTGCCAGCTCACCGGACTCTCGACAGCTCTACGAGCAGTACTTC.